A selection of T cell receptor beta chains follows, all from one sample in a study of blood T cell repertoires in COVID-19. Profiled with immunoSEQ multiplex PCR; TCRdb holds only in-frame clones, not every one. This table has 40,000 to 60,000 clones, roughly 84% appearing once. The sequenced sample was peripheral blood. These receptor sequences come from a man between 50 and 59 years old with active COVID-19. The CDR3 runs from the conserved cysteine through the conserved F or W. Each record gives: clone size, J gene, V gene, D gene, CDR3 DNA, CDR3 protein. A D gene is named only where the DNA matches it firmly. Clone size is stated in some rows and not others, as once, few, many or a class when expanded.

. | TRBJ2-1 | TRBV19 | TRBD2 | TGTGCCAGTAGTCCGACGGGGGCAGCGGGGGCTTACAATGAGCAGTTCTTC | CASSPTGAAGAYNEQFF
. | TRBJ2-7 | TRBV27 | TRBD1 | TGTGCCAGCCGACAGGGCTACGAGCAGTACTTC | CASRQGYEQYF
. | TRBJ1-3 | TRBV18 | TRBD1 | TGTGCCAGCTCACCAGGACAGGGGAGAAACACCATATATTTT | CASSPGQGRNTIYF
. | TRBJ2-2 | TRBV13 | TRBD2 | TGTGCCAGCAGCCTTAGGACTAGCGGAGCGAACACCGGGGAGCTGTTTTTT | CASSLRTSGANTGELFF
. | TRBJ2-7 | TRBV28 | TRBD2 | TGTGCCAGCAGTTTGGGCGGACTAGCGGGATCCTACGAGCAGTACTTC | CASSLGGLAGSYEQYF
. | TRBJ1-6 | TRBV19 | TRBD1 | TGTGCCAGTAGTATAGATCGGTCAGCCGGGACAGTCAATTCACCCCTCCACTTT | CASSIDRSAGTVNSPLHF
once | TRBJ1-1 | TRBV7-9 | . | TGTGCCAGCAGCCCGCGGCCAGAAGCTTTCTTT | CASSPRPEAFF
. | TRBJ1-4 | TRBV10-3 | . | TGTGCCATCAGTGACAGGGATCGTGAAAAACTGTTTTTT | CAISDRDREKLFF
. | TRBJ2-7 | TRBV4-3 | TRBD1 | TGCGCCAGCAGCCAAGCGACGGCAGGGGGAAGTTACGAGCAGTACTTC | CASSQATAGGSYEQYF
. | TRBJ1-1 | TRBV12-5 | . | TGTGCTAGTGGTTTGTTCGGGGGTACTGAAGCTTTCTTT | CASGLFGGTEAFF
. | TRBJ1-1 | TRBV4-3 | . | TGCGCCAGCAGCCACAGACAGGTCGGGGACACTGAAGCTTTCTTT | CASSHRQVGDTEAFF
few | TRBJ1-5 | TRBV5-5 | TRBD1 | TGTGCCAGCAGCCCTACAGGGGGCTTAAAACAGCCCCAGCATTTT | CASSPTGGLKQPQHF
. | TRBJ2-5 | TRBV5-1 | . | TGCGCCAGCAGCTGGGGTGGAGGGCAAGAGACCCAGTACTTC | CASSWGGGQETQYF
. | TRBJ1-2 | TRBV9 | TRBD1 | TGTGCCAGCAGCGTAGGTCAGGGGGTTGGCTACACCTTC | CASSVGQGVGYTF
. | TRBJ1-6 | TRBV2 | TRBD1 | TGTGCCAGCCGACAGGGGGGCTCCTATAATTCACCCCTCCACTTT | CASRQGGSYNSPLHF
. | TRBJ1-5 | TRBV5-4 | . | TGTGCCAGCAGCTTGGATCCGGGGGGTCAGCCCCAGCATTTT | CASSLDPGGQPQHF
. | TRBJ1-3 | TRBV4-3 | TRBD1 | TGCGCCAGCAGCCCCTTGACAGGGGGAGGAAACACCATATATTTT | CASSPLTGGGNTIYF
. | TRBJ2-7 | TRBV5-4 | TRBD1 | TGTGCCAGCAGCTTCCCGGGACAGGGTTACTACGAGCAGTACTTC | CASSFPGQGYYEQYF
. | TRBJ2-4 | TRBV23-1 | . | TGCGCCAGCAGTCAATCGAATCAGTGGAGTGGAGCCAAAAACATTCAGTACTTC | CASSQSNQWSGAKNIQYF
. | TRBJ1-1 | TRBV3-1/TRBV3-2 | . | TGTGCCAGCAGCCAAGCGTCCGGGTCGAGGGGGGCTTTCTTT | CASSQASGSRGAFF
. | TRBJ1-5 | TRBV18 | . | TGTGCCAGCTCAGCGGGACCTGGGGATCAGCCCCAGCATTTT | CASSAGPGDQPQHF
once | TRBJ2-2 | TRBV12-3/TRBV12-4 | TRBD2 | TGTGCCAGCAGGGGGACTAGCGCTGGGGAGCTGTTTTTT | CASRGTSAGELFF
. | TRBJ1-2 | TRBV18 | . | TGTGCCAGCTCATGGAGGGGCGGAGGCTACACCTTC | CASSWRGGGYTF
. | TRBJ2-3 | TRBV3-1/TRBV3-2 | . | TGTGCCAGCGGGAGGGGGAGCACAGATACGCAGTATTTT | CASGRGSTDTQYF
. | TRBJ2-7 | TRBV2 | TRBD1 | TGTGCCAGCAGACGGACAGGCGGTCTGGGGTCCTACGAGCAGTACTTC | CASRRTGGLGSYEQYF
. | TRBJ2-1 | TRBV5-1 | TRBD1 | TGCGCCAGCAGCCCAGGACAGGGGGGTTACAATGAGCAGTTCTTC | CASSPGQGGYNEQFF
. | TRBJ2-7 | TRBV5-6 | TRBD2 | TGTGCCAGCAGCTTGCCTACTAGCGGTCTCCTCTTCTACGAGCAGTACTTC | CASSLPTSGLLFYEQYF
. | TRBJ2-5 | TRBV7-8 | TRBD1 | TGTGCCAGCAGCCCCCGGACAGGGTGGGAGACCCAGTACTTC | CASSPRTGWETQYF
. | TRBJ2-1 | TRBV4-1 | TRBD2 | TGCGCCAGCAGCGCGGGGGGGCCGACCCATTACAATGAGCAGTTCTTC | CASSAGGPTHYNEQFF
. | TRBJ2-3 | TRBV19 | . | TGTGCCAGTAGATTGGGACACCCGAACACAGATACGCAGTATTTT | CASRLGHPNTDTQYF
. | TRBJ1-1 | TRBV10-1 | . | TGCGCCAGCAGTGAGTCCGGGGGTAGCACTGAAGCTTTCTTT | CASSESGGSTEAFF
. | TRBJ2-5 | TRBV5-1 | . | TGCGCCAGCAGCTTGGCATGGGGTAGCGACCAAGAGACCCAGTACTTC | CASSLAWGSDQETQYF
. | TRBJ2-6 | TRBV6-5 | TRBD1 | TGTGCCAGCAGTTACGACAGGGCCGGGGCCAACGTCCTGACTTTC | CASSYDRAGANVLTF
. | TRBJ1-2 | TRBV12-3/TRBV12-4 | . | TGTGCCAGCAGTTTAAGGGGCGCATATGGCTACACCTTC | CASSLRGAYGYTF
. | TRBJ2-5 | TRBV7-7 | . | TGTGCCAGCAGCGTCTACGGGGTAATGGAGACCCAGTACTTC | CASSVYGVMETQYF
. | TRBJ2-5 | TRBV5-1 | . | TGCGCCAGCAGCTTGGGGGCAGGGGCGTATGAGACCCAGTACTTC | CASSLGAGAYETQYF
. | TRBJ1-2 | TRBV7-9 | TRBD1 | TGTGCCAGCAGCTTAGACCGACAGGGCCGAGGGGGCTACACCTTC | CASSLDRQGRGGYTF
. | TRBJ2-4 | TRBV9 | TRBD1 | TGTGCCAGCAGCGTAGACGGACAGGGTCTAAACATTCAGTACTTC | CASSVDGQGLNIQYF
. | TRBJ2-7 | TRBV7-7 | TRBD1 | TGTGCCAGCAGCGCCAAGACAGGGGGCTACGAGCAGTACTTC | CASSAKTGGYEQYF
. | TRBJ1-4 | TRBV28 | . | TGTGCCAGCAGACGCCCCCTCGCTCCCCGGGATGAAAAACTGTTTTTT | CASRRPLAPRDEKLFF
. | TRBJ2-2 | TRBV4-1 | TRBD2 | TGCGCCAGCAGCCAGCAAGATATGGGACTAAGAACCGGGGAGCTGTTTTTT | CASSQQDMGLRTGELFF
. | TRBJ2-7 | TRBV7-9 | . | TGTGCCAGCAGCTCAATAAGACAAAGGCAGTACTTC | CASSSIRQRQYF
. | TRBJ2-3 | TRBV25-1 | TRBD2 | TGTGCCAGCAGTTTTGCTAGCGGGGGATGGACAGATACGCAGTATTTT | CASSFASGGWTDTQYF